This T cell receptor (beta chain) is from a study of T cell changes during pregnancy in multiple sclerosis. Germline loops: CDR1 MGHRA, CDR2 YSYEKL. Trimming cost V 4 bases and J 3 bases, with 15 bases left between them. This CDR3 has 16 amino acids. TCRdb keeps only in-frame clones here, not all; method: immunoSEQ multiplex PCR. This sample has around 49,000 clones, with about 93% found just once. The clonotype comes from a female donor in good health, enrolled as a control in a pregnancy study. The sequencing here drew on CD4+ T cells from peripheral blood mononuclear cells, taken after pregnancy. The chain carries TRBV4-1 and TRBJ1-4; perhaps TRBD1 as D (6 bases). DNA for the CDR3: TGCGCCAGCAGCCTCATAGGGGGGGGACCTAATGAAAAACTGTTTTTT. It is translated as CASSLIGGGPNEKLFF.